These 25 T cell receptor beta chains were sequenced from one sample in a study of blood T cell repertoires in COVID-19 (dated by TCRdb to 2019 to 2021). Library preparation employed the immunoSEQ multiplex PCR assay. TCRdb carries this immuneACCESS record with in-frame sequences only. Its versions omit some clonotypes, under half of them owing to an unresolved V gene in the studies checked, with the rest unexplained. This sample lists 120,000 to 150,000 clones; roughly 79% were detected once. Clones ranked in the top ten supply roughly 8% of the sample. Specimen: peripheral blood. The origin of the receptors is a human donor with acute or convalescent COVID-19. The donor label of this sample is uncertain.

The CDR3 here is CASSLGEGTGKNTEAFF. The CDR3 DNA sequence: TGTGCCAGCAGCTTAGGGGAGGGGACAGGGAAGAACACTGAAGCTTTCTTT. The chain links TRBV7-6 to TRBJ1-1; 9 positions agree with TRBD1. The germline V gene encodes CDR1 SGHVS and CDR2 FNYEAQ. Trimming cost V 1 base and J 1 base; bases outside gene matches: 7. This CDR3 is 17 amino acids long. The complete variable domain, with remaining parts taken from reference TRBV7-6 and TRBJ1-1, reads GAGVSQSPRYKVTKRGQDVALRCDPISGHVSLYWYRQALGQGPEFLTYFNYEAQQDKSGLPNDRFSAERPEGSISTLTIQRTEQRDSAMYRCASSLGEGTGKNTEAFFGQGTRLTVV.

The genes are TRBV4-1 and TRBJ1-2; the match to TRBD1 covers 7 bases. With 0 bases clipped from V and 7 bases from J, the junction kept 8 bases outside the gene matches. The CDR3 sequence is 15 residues long. Germline V gene lookup returns CDR1 MGHRA and CDR2 YSYEKL. The CDR3 region has the DNA TGCGCCAGCAGCCAAGATGGCAGGGGGTATAGTGGCTACACCTTC. This encodes CASSQDGRGYSGYTF.

The chain recombines TRBV18 with TRBJ1-1, with D perhaps matching TRBD1 (5 bases). This CDR3 has 13 amino acids. Trimming took off 3 bases at V and 3 bases at J, with 8 bases between the two ends. Germline values: CDR1 KGHSH, CDR2 LQKENI. CDR3 sequence: CASSPVRDTEAFF. For the CDR3, the DNA is TGTGCCAGCTCACCCGTCAGGGACACTGAAGCTTTCTTT.

The chain is built from TRBV10-3 and TRBJ2-1; D perhaps matches TRBD2 (5 bases). Trimming stripped 7 bases from V and 5 bases from J, with 15 bases between. CDR1 and CDR2 (germline): ENHRY, SYGVKD. This CDR3 spans 14 amino acids. The CDR3 protein is CAITSDVTNNEQFF. In DNA form, the CDR3 reads TGTGCCATCACCTCGGATGTGACTAACAATGAGCAGTTCTTC.

The chain combines TRBV18 with TRBJ1-5; 9 bases fit TRBD1. Unmatched junction bases numbered 7, after V lost 3 bases and J lost 7 bases. Germline V gene data show CDR1 as KGHSH and CDR2 as LQKENI. This CDR3 contains 15 residues. CDR3 sequence: CASSPGDREWQPQHF. The CDR3 DNA sequence: TGTGCCAGCTCACCTGGGGACAGGGAGTGGCAGCCCCAGCATTTT.

This clone was seen a few times. The chain couples TRBV28 to TRBJ1-5, with no clear D. Germline values: CDR1 MDHEN, CDR2 SYDVKM. The CDR3 has 18 residues. V was trimmed by 0 bases and J by 3 bases, leaving 18 bases between them. The CDR3 loop is CASSLWPLGGHPNQPQHF. CDR3 sequence (DNA): TGTGCCAGCAGTTTATGGCCCCTGGGAGGCCACCCCAATCAGCCCCAGCATTTT. Filled out from reference TRBV28 and TRBJ1-5, the complete variable domain reads DVKVTQSSRYLVKRTGEKVFLECVQDMDHENMFWYRQDPGLGLRLIYFSYDVKMKEKGDIPEGYSVSREKKERFSLILESASTNQTSMYLCASSLWPLGGHPNQPQHFGDGTRLSIL.

This clone was detected only once. The chain has TRBV5-6 and TRBJ2-1; D is perhaps TRBD2 (6 bases). Germline-derived CDR1 and CDR2 are SGHDT and YYEEEE. This CDR3 contains 14 residues. V was clipped by 1 base and J by 6 bases, with 11 bases between them. The CDR3 region is CASSLRRGLNEQFF. The CDR3 nucleotides read TGTGCCAGCAGCTTGCGGCGGGGTCTCAATGAGCAGTTCTTC.

V usage is TRBV5-1 and J usage is TRBJ1-4; TRBD1 is a possible D gene (5 bases). The CDR3 is made up of 15 amino acids. Trimming took off 0 bases at V and 8 bases at J, with 14 bases between the two ends. Germline assignment: CDR1 SGHRS and CDR2 YFSETQ. The CDR3 loop reads CASSLGGGRGEKLFF. The CDR3 DNA reads TGCGCCAGCAGCTTGGGCGGGGGAAGGGGAGAAAAACTGTTTTTT. Full variable domain (rest looked up from reference TRBV5-1 and TRBJ1-4): KAGVTQTPRYLIKTRGQQVTLSCSPISGHRSVSWYQQTPGQGLQFLFEYFSETQRNKGNFPGRFSGRQFSNSRSEMNVSTLELGDSALYLCASSLGGGRGEKLFFGSGTQLSVL.

The rearrangement uses TRBV27 and TRBJ2-2; a possible D gene is TRBD2 (5 bases). The V end was cut by 4 bases, the J end by 2 bases, with 8 bases between. CDR3 size: 14 residues. Germline CDR1 reads MNHEY; CDR2 reads SMNVEV (reference sequence). In DNA, the CDR3 is TGTGCCAGCAGTTCTAGACTAAACACCGGGGAGCTGTTTTTT. It is translated as CASSSRLNTGELFF.

The chain links TRBV11-3 to TRBJ2-1, with D possibly matching TRBD1 (7 bases). The germline gives CDR1 SGHNT, CDR2 YENEEA. The germline V and J ends were trimmed by 0 bases and 8 bases, with 11 bases remaining between them. This CDR3 has 14 residues. DNA for the CDR3: TGTGCCAGCAGCTTAGATCGGAGGGGGCATGAGCAGTTCTTC. Translating gives CASSLDRRGHEQFF.

The rearrangement links TRBV2 to TRBJ2-7; TRBD1 agrees at 9 bases. The CDR3 spans 15 residues. CDR1 and CDR2 from the germline V gene are SNHLY and FYNNEI. J was trimmed by 7 bases and V by 7 bases; bases with no gene match: 14. As DNA, the CDR3 is TGTGCCAGCACAGGACAGGGGCGAGGTTTGTGGGAGCAGTACTTC. The encoded protein is CASTGQGRGLWEQYF.

The genes are TRBV2 and TRBJ2-3; 10 positions match TRBD2. The CDR3 spans 15 residues. Germline V lookup: CDR1 SNHLY, CDR2 FYNNEI. Trimming removed 5 bases from V and 1 base from J; junction bases left unmatched: 3. In DNA, the CDR3 is TGTGCCAGCAGTTTAGCGGGGGGCGGCACAGATACGCAGTATTTT. It is translated as CASSLAGGGTDTQYF.

The chain uses TRBV6-5 and TRBJ2-2, with 7 bases aligning to TRBD2. The V gene's germline CDR1 is MNHEY and CDR2 SVGAGI. The length of the CDR3 is 13 residues. J was trimmed by 9 bases and V by 5 bases; bases with no gene match: 6. The CDR3 protein is CASSLAGAWELFF. The CDR3 DNA reads as TGTGCCAGCAGTCTTGCGGGAGCGTGGGAGCTGTTTTTT.

The V and J genes are TRBV6-5 and TRBJ2-3; 7 bases match TRBD2. The CDR3 sequence is 14 residues long. J was trimmed by 4 bases and V by 7 bases; bases with no gene match: 8. Germline-derived CDR1 and CDR2 are MNHEY and SVGAGI. The CDR3 DNA reads as TGTGCCAGCAAGGTCGAGCGGGGCGCAGATACGCAGTATTTT. Its translation is CASKVERGADTQYF.

The rearrangement joins TRBV29-1 to TRBJ2-5, with D uncertain. Germline V CDR1 and CDR2: SQVTM, ANQGSEA. The CDR3 consists of 14 residues. Trimming took 1 base from V and 5 from J, leaving 14 bases between them. CDR3 DNA: TGCAGCGTTGAAGGGTCCACGGCCGGGGAGACCCAGTACTTC. Residues: CSVEGSTAGETQYF.

The chain carries TRBV2 and TRBJ2-1; 9 bases line up with TRBD1. V was pared by 6 bases and J by 2 bases, with 8 bases of the junction left unmatched. The germline V gene encodes CDR1 SNHLY and CDR2 FYNNEI. The CDR3 runs to 16 residues. This CDR3 reads CASRAPDRGAYNEQFF. The CDR3 DNA follows: TGTGCCAGCAGAGCTCCGGACAGGGGAGCCTACAATGAGCAGTTCTTC.

The rearrangement joins TRBV9 to TRBJ2-2; 8 bases are shared with TRBD1. This CDR3 spans 15 amino acids. Germline lookup yields CDR1 SGDLS and CDR2 YYNGEE. The V and J ends lost 4 bases and 5 bases, in that order; junction bases with no gene match: 7. CDR3 coding DNA: TGTGCCAGCAGCCCGCGGACAGGGCAGACCGGGGAGCTGTTTTTT. Protein product: CASSPRTGQTGELFF.

The gene calls are TRBV2 and TRBJ2-5; D is perhaps TRBD2 (5 bases). The ends were cut back, 7 bases at V and 5 bases at J, with 17 bases in the middle. The CDR3 sequence is 14 residues long. Germline V lookup: CDR1 SNHLY, CDR2 FYNNEI. The chain's CDR3 is CASKRASQRETQYF. CDR3 coding DNA: TGTGCCAGCAAACGCGCGAGCCAGCGGGAGACCCAGTACTTC. The entire variable domain, with the rest obtained from reference TRBV2 and TRBJ2-5, is as follows: EPEVTQTPSHQVTQMGQEVILRCVPISNHLYFYWYRQILGQKVEFLVSFYNNEISEKSEIFDDQFSVERPDGSNFTLKIRSTKLEDSAMYFCASKRASQRETQYFGPGTRLLVL.

J is TRBJ1-4 and V is TRBV19; 9 bases match TRBD1. CDR1 LNHDA and CDR2 SQIVND come from the germline V gene (reference sequence). The trim removed 7 bases at V and 7 bases at J, leaving 13 bases unmatched. The CDR3 has 16 residues. CDR3: CASTPLGRTGVEKLFF. The CDR3 DNA reads TGTGCCAGTACCCCTCTAGGTCGGACAGGGGTTGAAAAACTGTTTTTT. The full variable domain, rest sourced from reference TRBV19 and TRBJ1-4, is DGGITQSPKYLFRKEGQNVTLSCEQNLNHDAMYWYRQDPGQGLRLIYYSQIVNDFQKGDIAEGYSVSREKKESFPLTVTSAQKNPTAFYLCASTPLGRTGVEKLFFGSGTQLSVL.

Only one count was recorded for this clone. This chain joins TRBV19 and TRBJ2-3; 13 bases agree with TRBD2. Germline-derived CDR1 and CDR2 are LNHDA and SQIVND (reference sequence). Trimming took 5 bases from V and 1 from J; bases not matched to a gene: 6. The CDR3 runs 17 residues. CDR3: CASSLRTSGGRTDTQYF. The CDR3 DNA follows: TGTGCCAGTAGTCTCCGGACTAGCGGGGGCCGCACAGATACGCAGTATTTT.

The V and J genes are TRBV15 and TRBJ2-1; 7 bases agree with TRBD2. Germline loops: CDR1 LNHNV, CDR2 YYDKDF (reference sequence). This CDR3 comprises 16 residues. The V gene end was trimmed by 0 bases and the J gene end by 8 bases; junction bases not matched to a gene: 10. CDR3 protein: CATSRDKAGDWDEQFF. CDR3 sequence (DNA): TGTGCCACCAGCAGAGATAAGGCGGGGGATTGGGATGAGCAGTTCTTC. Full variable domain (rest looked up from reference TRBV15 and TRBJ2-1): DAMVIQNPRYQVTQFGKPVTLSCSQTLNHNVMYWYQQKSSQAPKLLFHYYDKDFNNEADTPDNFQSRRPNTSFCFLDIRSPGLGDTAMYLCATSRDKAGDWDEQFFGPGTRLTVL.

The chain uses TRBV7-9 and TRBJ2-7; possible D gene TRBD1, 5 bases. This CDR3 region has 13 residues. Trimming stripped 6 bases from V and 1 base from J, with 10 bases between. Germline V lookup: CDR1 SEHNR, CDR2 FQNEAQ (reference sequence). CDR3 region: CASREDTSYEQYF. DNA of the CDR3: TGTGCCAGCAGAGAGGACACTTCCTACGAGCAGTACTTC.

The chain's CDR3 is CASSSGAGSTDTQYF. CDR3 DNA: TGTGCCAGCAGCTCAGGGGCAGGGAGCACAGATACGCAGTATTTT. V and J are TRBV5-4 and TRBJ2-3, with D perhaps TRBD1 (6 bases). Trimming cost V 3 bases and J 0 bases, with 11 bases left between them. The CDR3 length is 15 residues. Germline V lookup: CDR1 SGHNT, CDR2 YYREEE (reference sequence).

The V and J genes are TRBV12-3 or TRBV12-4 and TRBJ1-2; D might be TRBD1 (5 bases). V was pared by 5 bases and J by 7 bases, with 11 bases between. The CDR3 covers 12 residues. In DNA, the CDR3 is TGTGCCAGCAGTCCCGACAGTATTGGCTACACCTTC. Translated, it gives CASSPDSIGYTF.

There are a few counts of this clone. V is TRBV29-1 and J is TRBJ1-1; D possibly corresponds to TRBD1 (5 bases). Germline V lookup: CDR1 SQVTM, CDR2 ANQGSEA. V shed 8 bases and J shed 1 base, with 11 bases lying between them. This CDR3 has 12 residues. The CDR3 DNA sequence: TGCAGCATACAGGTGACGAACACTGAAGCTTTCTTT. This codes for CSIQVTNTEAFF.